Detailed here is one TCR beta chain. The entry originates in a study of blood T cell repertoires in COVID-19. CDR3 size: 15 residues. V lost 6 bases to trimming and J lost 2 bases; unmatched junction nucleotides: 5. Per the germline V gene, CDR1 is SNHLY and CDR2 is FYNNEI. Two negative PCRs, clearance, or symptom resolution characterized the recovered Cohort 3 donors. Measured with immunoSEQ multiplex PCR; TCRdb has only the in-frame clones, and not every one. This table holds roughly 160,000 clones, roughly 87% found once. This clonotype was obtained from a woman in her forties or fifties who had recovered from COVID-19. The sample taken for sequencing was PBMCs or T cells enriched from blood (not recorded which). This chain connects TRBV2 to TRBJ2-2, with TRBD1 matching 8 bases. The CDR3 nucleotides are TGTGCCAGCAGGGGGACAGGCTCTAACACCGGGGAGCTGTTTTTT. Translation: CASRGTGSNTGELFF.